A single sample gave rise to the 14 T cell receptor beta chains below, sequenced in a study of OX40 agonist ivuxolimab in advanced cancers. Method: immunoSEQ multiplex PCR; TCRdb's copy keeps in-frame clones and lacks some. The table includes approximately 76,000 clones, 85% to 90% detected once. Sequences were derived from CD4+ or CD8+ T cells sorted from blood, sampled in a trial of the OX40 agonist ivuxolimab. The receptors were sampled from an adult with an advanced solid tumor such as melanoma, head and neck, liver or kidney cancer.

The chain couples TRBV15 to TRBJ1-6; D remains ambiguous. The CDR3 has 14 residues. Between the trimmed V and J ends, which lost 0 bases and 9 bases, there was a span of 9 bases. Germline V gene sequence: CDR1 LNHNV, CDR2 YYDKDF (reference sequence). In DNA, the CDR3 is TGTGCCACCAGCAGAGATGGTGCGATTTCACCCCTCCACTTT. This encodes CATSRDGAISPLHF.

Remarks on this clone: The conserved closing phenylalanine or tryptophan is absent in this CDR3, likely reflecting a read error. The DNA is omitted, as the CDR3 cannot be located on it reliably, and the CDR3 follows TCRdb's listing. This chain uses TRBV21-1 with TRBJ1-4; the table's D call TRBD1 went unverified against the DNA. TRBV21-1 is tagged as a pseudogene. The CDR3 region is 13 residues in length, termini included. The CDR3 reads CASSKRSDRGRMS.

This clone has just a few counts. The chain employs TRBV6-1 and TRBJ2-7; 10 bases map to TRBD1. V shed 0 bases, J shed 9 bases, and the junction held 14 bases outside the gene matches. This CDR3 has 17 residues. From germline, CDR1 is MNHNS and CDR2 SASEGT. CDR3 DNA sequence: TGTGCCAGCAGTGAAGCCCTGGGAGGACAGGGGGACCGGGGGCAGTACTTC. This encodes CASSEALGGQGDRGQYF.

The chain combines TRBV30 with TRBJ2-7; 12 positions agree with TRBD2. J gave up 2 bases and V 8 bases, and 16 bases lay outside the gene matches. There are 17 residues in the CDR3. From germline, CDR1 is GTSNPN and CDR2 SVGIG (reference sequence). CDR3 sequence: CAGKRQGLAGGPYEQYF. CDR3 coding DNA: TGTGCCGGGAAACGACAGGGTCTAGCGGGAGGGCCCTACGAGCAGTACTTC.

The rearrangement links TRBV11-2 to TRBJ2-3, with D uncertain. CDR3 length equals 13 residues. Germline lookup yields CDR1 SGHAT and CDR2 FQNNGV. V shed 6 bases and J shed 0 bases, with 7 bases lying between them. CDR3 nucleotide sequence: TGTGCCAGCAGTCCTCCCAGCACAGATACGCAGTATTTT. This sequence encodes CASSPPSTDTQYF.

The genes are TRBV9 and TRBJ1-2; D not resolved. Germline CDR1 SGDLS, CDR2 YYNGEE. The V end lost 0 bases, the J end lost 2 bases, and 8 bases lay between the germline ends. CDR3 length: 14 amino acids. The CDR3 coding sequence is TGTGCCAGCAGCGTAGACCAGATAAACTATGGCTACACCTTC. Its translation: CASSVDQINYGYTF.

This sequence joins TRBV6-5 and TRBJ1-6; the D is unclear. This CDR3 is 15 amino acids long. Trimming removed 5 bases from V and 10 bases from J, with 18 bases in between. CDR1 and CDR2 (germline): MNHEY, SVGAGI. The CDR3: CASSTGPGIGSPLHF. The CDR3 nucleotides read TGTGCCAGCAGTACCGGACCCGGTATAGGGTCACCCCTCCACTTT.

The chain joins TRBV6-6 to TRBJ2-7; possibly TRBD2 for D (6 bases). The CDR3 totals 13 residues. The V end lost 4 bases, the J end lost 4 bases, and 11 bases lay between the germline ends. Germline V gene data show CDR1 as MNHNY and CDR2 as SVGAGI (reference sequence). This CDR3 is CASSFGGGYEQYF. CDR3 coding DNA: TGTGCCAGCAGTTTTGGGGGAGGATACGAGCAGTACTTC.

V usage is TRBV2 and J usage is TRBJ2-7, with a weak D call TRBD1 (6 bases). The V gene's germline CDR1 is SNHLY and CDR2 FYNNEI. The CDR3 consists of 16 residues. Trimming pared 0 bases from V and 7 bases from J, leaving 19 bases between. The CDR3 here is CASSEALRTALGEQYF. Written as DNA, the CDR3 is TGTGCCAGCAGTGAAGCGCTTAGGACAGCCTTAGGGGAGCAGTACTTC.

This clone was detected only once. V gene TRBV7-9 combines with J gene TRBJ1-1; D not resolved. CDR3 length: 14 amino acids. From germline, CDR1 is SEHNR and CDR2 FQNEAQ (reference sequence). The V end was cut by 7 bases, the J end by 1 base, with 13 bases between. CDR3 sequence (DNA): TGTGCCAGCACTCTCGGCAAACCGAACACTGAAGCTTTCTTT. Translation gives CASTLGKPNTEAFF.

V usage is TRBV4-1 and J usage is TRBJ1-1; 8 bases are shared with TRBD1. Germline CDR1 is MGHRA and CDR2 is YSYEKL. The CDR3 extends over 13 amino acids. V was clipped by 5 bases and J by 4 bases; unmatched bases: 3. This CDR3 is CASSWTGLTEAFF. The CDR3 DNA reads TGCGCCAGCAGCTGGACAGGGCTCACTGAAGCTTTCTTT.

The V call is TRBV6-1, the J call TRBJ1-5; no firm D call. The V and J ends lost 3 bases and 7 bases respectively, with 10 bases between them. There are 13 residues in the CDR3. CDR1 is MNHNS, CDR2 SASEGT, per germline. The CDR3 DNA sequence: TGTGCCAGCAGTGATGGAGCTCAACAGCCCCAGCATTTT. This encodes CASSDGAQQPQHF.

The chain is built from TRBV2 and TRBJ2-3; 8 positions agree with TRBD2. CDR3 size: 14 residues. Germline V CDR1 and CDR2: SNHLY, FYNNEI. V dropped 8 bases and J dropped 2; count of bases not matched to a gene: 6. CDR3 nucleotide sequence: TGTGCCAGCCTGACTAGCGCTTACACAGATACGCAGTATTTT. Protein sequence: CASLTSAYTDTQYF.

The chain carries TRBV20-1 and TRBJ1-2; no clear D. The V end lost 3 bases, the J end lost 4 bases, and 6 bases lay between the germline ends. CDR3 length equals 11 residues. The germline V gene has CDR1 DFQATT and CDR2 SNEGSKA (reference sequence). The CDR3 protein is CSASDGYGYTF. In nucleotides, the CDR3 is TGCAGTGCTAGTGACGGCTATGGCTACACCTTC.